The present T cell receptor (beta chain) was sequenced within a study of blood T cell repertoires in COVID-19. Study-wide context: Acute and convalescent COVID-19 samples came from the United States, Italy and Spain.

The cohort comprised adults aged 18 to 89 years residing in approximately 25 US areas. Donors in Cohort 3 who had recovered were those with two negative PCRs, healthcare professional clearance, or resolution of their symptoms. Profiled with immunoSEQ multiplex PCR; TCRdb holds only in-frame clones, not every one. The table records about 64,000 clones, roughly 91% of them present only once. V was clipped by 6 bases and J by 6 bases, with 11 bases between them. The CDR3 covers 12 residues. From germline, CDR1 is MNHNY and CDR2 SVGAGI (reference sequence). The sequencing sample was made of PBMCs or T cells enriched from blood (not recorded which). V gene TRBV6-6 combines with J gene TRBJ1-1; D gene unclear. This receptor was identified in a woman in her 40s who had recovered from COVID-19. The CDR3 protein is CASSKGVAEAFF. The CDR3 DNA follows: TGTGCCAGCAGCAAAGGAGTCGCTGAAGCTTTCTTT.